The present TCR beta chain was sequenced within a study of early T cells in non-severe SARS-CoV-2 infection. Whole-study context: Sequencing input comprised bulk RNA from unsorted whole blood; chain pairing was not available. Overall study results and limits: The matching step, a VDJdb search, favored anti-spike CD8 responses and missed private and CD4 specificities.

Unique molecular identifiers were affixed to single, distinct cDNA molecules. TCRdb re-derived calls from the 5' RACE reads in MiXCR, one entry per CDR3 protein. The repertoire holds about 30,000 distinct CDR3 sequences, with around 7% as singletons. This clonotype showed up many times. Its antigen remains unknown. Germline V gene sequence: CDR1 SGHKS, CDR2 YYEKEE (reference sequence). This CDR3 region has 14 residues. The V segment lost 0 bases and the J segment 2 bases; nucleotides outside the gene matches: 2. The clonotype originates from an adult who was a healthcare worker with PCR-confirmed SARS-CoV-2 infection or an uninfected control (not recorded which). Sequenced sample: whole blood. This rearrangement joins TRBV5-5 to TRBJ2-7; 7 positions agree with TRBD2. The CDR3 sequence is CASSLVGTTYEQYF. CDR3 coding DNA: TGTGCCAGCAGCTTGGTAGGGACTACCTACGAGCAGTACTTC.